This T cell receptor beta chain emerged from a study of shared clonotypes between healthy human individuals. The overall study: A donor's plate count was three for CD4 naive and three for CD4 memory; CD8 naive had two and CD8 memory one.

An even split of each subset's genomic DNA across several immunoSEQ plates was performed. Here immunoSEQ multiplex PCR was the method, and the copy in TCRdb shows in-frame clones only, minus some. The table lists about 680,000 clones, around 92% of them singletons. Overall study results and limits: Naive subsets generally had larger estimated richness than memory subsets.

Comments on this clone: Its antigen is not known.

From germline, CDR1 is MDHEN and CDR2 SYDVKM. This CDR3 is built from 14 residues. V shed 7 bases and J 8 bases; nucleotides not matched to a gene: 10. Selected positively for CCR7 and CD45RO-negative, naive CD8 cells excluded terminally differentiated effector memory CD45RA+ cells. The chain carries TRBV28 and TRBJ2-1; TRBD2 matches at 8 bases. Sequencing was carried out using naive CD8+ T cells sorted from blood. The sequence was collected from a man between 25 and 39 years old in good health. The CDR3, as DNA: TGTGCCAGCAATCATGAGCGGGAGTCAGATGAGCAGTTCTTC. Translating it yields CASNHERESDEQFF.